One and the same sample provided the 30 T cell receptor beta chains below, sequenced in a study of cytomegalovirus exposure and HLA in healthy donors. PCR used 60 Vbeta primers and 13 Jbeta primers. TCRdb's table, derived via immunoSEQ multiplex PCR, lists solely in-frame clones and lacks some. Of roughly 200,000 clones listed, around 80% are singletons. Material: PBMCs. The receptors were gathered from a woman aged 55-69 years in good health and CMV-seropositive.

The rearrangement uses TRBV30 and TRBJ1-2; a possible D gene is TRBD1 (5 bases). The CDR3 has 11 residues. Per germline, CDR1 GTSNPN and CDR2 SVGIG (reference sequence). V dropped 4 bases and J dropped 8 bases, with 11 bases sitting between them. CDR3 loop: CAWKDTGGYTF. CDR3 in DNA: TGTGCCTGGAAGGACACCGGGGGCTACACCTTC.

This chain uses TRBV7-9 with TRBJ2-2, with D tentatively TRBD1 (7 bases). V lost 6 bases to trimming and J lost 6 bases, with 17 bases between them. The CDR3 has 15 amino acids. Germline V gene lookup returns CDR1 SEHNR and CDR2 FQNEAQ (reference sequence). The CDR3 sequence: CASRGGQGGAGELFF. CDR3 nucleotides: TGTGCCAGCAGGGGAGGTCAGGGGGGCGCCGGGGAGCTGTTTTTT.

V usage is TRBV6-1 and J usage is TRBJ1-1, with D tentatively TRBD1 (6 bases). Germline V gene sequence: CDR1 MNHNS, CDR2 SASEGT. V was shortened by 7 bases and J by 6 bases, with 18 bases between the two germline ends. This CDR3 is built from 14 residues. The CDR3 loop reads CASKFSGGYSEAFF. The CDR3 bases are TGTGCCAGCAAGTTTTCGGGGGGCTACTCTGAAGCTTTCTTT.

CDR3 sequence: CASSEGQNSGNTIYF. The CDR3, as DNA: TGTGCCAGCAGTGAGGGACAGAACTCTGGAAACACCATATATTTT. The V and J genes are TRBV25-1 and TRBJ1-3, with 7 bases that match TRBD1. The J segment lost 0 bases and the V segment lost 3 bases, leaving 2 bases of the junction unmatched. Germline V gives CDR1 MGHDK, CDR2 SYGVNS. This CDR3 spans 15 amino acids.

V usage is TRBV7-2 and J usage is TRBJ2-3; TRBD1 matches 7 bases. Germline values: CDR1 SGHTA, CDR2 FQGNSA. CDR3 length: 15 amino acids. The junction had 9 bases not matched to a gene; V was cut back by 5 bases and J by 4 bases. CDR3 in DNA: TGTGCCAGCAGCCTTGGAGACAGGGTATCAGATACGCAGTATTTT. Amino acid sequence: CASSLGDRVSDTQYF.

The J gene is TRBJ2-1, the V gene TRBV7-2; no clear D. Trimming cost V 6 bases and J 8 bases, with 14 bases left between them. There are 13 residues in the CDR3. CDR1 SGHTA and CDR2 FQGNSA come from the germline V gene. In DNA form, the CDR3 reads TGTGCCAGCAGAAGATTCCAGCAGGATGAGCAGTTCTTC. This codes for CASRRFQQDEQFF.

V and J are TRBV28 and TRBJ2-4; no definite D call. Germline V gives CDR1 MDHEN, CDR2 SYDVKM. The CDR3 spans 16 residues. V was shortened by 1 base and J by 2 bases, with 12 bases between the two germline ends. DNA of the CDR3: TGTGCCAGCAGTTTATCCAATCCAGGTACCAAAAACATTCAGTACTTC. Translation: CASSLSNPGTKNIQYF. The entire variable domain, with the rest obtained from reference TRBV28 and TRBJ2-4, is as follows: DVKVTQSSRYLVKRTGEKVFLECVQDMDHENMFWYRQDPGLGLRLIYFSYDVKMKEKGDIPEGYSVSREKKERFSLILESASTNQTSMYLCASSLSNPGTKNIQYFGAGTRLSVL.

A few counts support this clone. This chain links TRBV5-1 with TRBJ2-5; TRBD2 matches at 15 bases. CDR1 and CDR2 from the germline V gene are SGHRS and YFSETQ. V was pared by 5 bases and J by 5 bases, with 10 bases of the junction left unmatched. This CDR3 spans 17 amino acids. CDR3 nucleotide sequence: TGCGCCAGCAGACCGGGACTAGCGGGAGGAATTGGGGAGACCCAGTACTTC. This gives the protein CASRPGLAGGIGETQYF. Full variable domain (rest looked up from reference TRBV5-1 and TRBJ2-5): KAGVTQTPRYLIKTRGQQVTLSCSPISGHRSVSWYQQTPGQGLQFLFEYFSETQRNKGNFPGRFSGRQFSNSRSEMNVSTLELGDSALYLCASRPGLAGGIGETQYFGPGTRLLVL.

This sequence joins TRBV11-2 and TRBJ2-3, with a weak D call TRBD2 (5 bases). The CDR3 has 14 amino acids. Germline V lookup: CDR1 SGHAT, CDR2 FQNNGV. V was pared by 1 base and J by 4 bases, with 9 bases between. CDR3 sequence (DNA): TGTGCCAGCAGCTTAGGGACTCCGGCAGATACGCAGTATTTT. Translation: CASSLGTPADTQYF. The whole variable domain, remainder taken from reference TRBV11-2 and TRBJ2-3, is EAGVAQSPRYKIIEKRQSVAFWCNPISGHATLYWYQQILGQGPKLLIQFQNNGVVDDSQLPKDRFSAERLKGVDSTLKIQPAKLEDSAVYLCASSLGTPADTQYFGPGTRLTVL.

This rearrangement joins TRBV5-1 to TRBJ1-6; 10 positions agree with TRBD1. This CDR3 is built from 17 residues. Unmatched junction bases numbered 13, after V lost 4 bases and J lost 9 bases. CDR1 and CDR2 from the germline V gene are SGHRS and YFSETQ. The DNA for the CDR3 is TGCGCCAGCAGCCTCGGTCCCGGGACAGGGGCGGTTTCACCCCTCCACTTT. Amino acid sequence: CASSLGPGTGAVSPLHF.

V gene TRBV6-1 combines with J gene TRBJ2-7, with a weak D call TRBD2 (5 bases). CDR3 length equals 14 residues. The germline V gene has CDR1 MNHNS and CDR2 SASEGT. Trimming took 1 base from V and 3 from J, leaving 10 bases between them. CDR3 region: CASSEVYGNYEQYF. Written as DNA, the CDR3 is TGTGCCAGCAGTGAAGTGTACGGGAACTACGAGCAGTACTTC.

This sequence joins TRBV7-9 and TRBJ2-6; tentatively, D is TRBD2 (6 bases). Trimming took off 5 bases at V and 1 base at J, with 12 bases between the two ends. CDR1 SEHNR and CDR2 FQNEAQ come from the germline V gene (reference sequence). The CDR3 runs to 16 residues. CDR3: CASSPGRGSGANVLTF. The CDR3, as DNA: TGTGCCAGCAGCCCGGGGCGGGGATCTGGGGCCAACGTCCTGACTTTC.

This clone appeared once. This chain links TRBV18 with TRBJ1-5; D is unresolved. There are 13 residues in the CDR3. Trimming shortened V by 3 bases and J by 5 bases, and 8 bases separated the two germline ends. The germline V gene has CDR1 KGHSH and CDR2 LQKENI. For the CDR3, the DNA is TGTGCCAGCTCACCTAACAGTGATCAGCCCCAGCATTTT. Its protein product is CASSPNSDQPQHF.

The chain combines TRBV5-5 with TRBJ1-2, with D possibly being TRBD1 (5 bases). V gave up 6 bases and J gave up 4 bases, with 13 bases separating them. In germline, CDR1 is SGHKS, CDR2 YYEKEE (reference sequence). The CDR3 runs 13 residues. In DNA, the CDR3 is TGTGCCAGCACCGACGGCAGGGCCTATGGCTACACCTTC. Its translation is CASTDGRAYGYTF.

The rearrangement uses TRBV28 and TRBJ1-2, with D possibly TRBD1 on 6 matching bases. CDR1 and CDR2 (germline): MDHEN, SYDVKM. The CDR3 covers 14 residues. V dropped 1 base and J dropped 4 bases, with 10 bases sitting between them. CDR3 protein: CASSLYRGGYGYTF. The CDR3, as DNA: TGTGCCAGCAGTTTATATAGGGGGGGCTATGGCTACACCTTC.

This clone was seen more than once but under ten times. V usage is TRBV6-6 and J usage is TRBJ1-4; no reliable D call. The germline CDR1 and CDR2 sequences are MNHNY and SVGAGI (reference sequence). Trimming removed 5 bases at V and 8 bases at J, with 15 bases between. This CDR3 spans 14 amino acids. The CDR3 spells CASSTWRVGEKLFF. CDR3 DNA: TGTGCCAGCAGTACGTGGCGCGTCGGGGAAAAACTGTTTTTT.

The count of this clone is one. The V gene is TRBV29-1, the J gene TRBJ1-2, with 8 bases aligning to TRBD1. J lost 5 bases, V lost 5 bases, and 13 bases had no gene match. CDR1 and CDR2 from the germline V gene are SQVTM and ANQGSEA. The length of the CDR3 is 15 residues. CDR3 sequence reads: CSVIGQGPLRYGYTF. The CDR3, as DNA: TGCAGCGTTATCGGACAGGGACCCCTGCGGTATGGCTACACCTTC. The variable domain in full, with the rest retrieved from reference TRBV29-1 and TRBJ1-2, is SAVISQKPSRDICQRGTSLTIQCQVDSQVTMMFWYRQQPGQSLTLIATANQGSEATYESGFVIDKFPISRPNLTFSTLTVSNMSPEDSSIYLCSVIGQGPLRYGYTFGSGTRLTVV.

The chain employs TRBV27 and TRBJ1-1; D not certain. Trimming shortened V by 3 bases and J by 5 bases, and 13 bases separated the two germline ends. The CDR3 sequence is 14 residues long. Germline V lookup: CDR1 MNHEY, CDR2 SMNVEV (reference sequence). CDR3 protein: CASSFLGLRTEAFF. The CDR3 DNA is TGTGCCAGCAGTTTTTTAGGACTTCGAACTGAAGCTTTCTTT.

A few counts support this clone. The chain employs TRBV18 and TRBJ2-7, with a possible D match to TRBD1 (6 bases). Per germline, CDR1 KGHSH and CDR2 LQKENI. Between the trimmed V and J ends, which lost 5 bases and 1 base, there was a span of 15 bases. The CDR3 spans 15 residues. CDR3 loop: CASSKYRDQSYEQYF. The CDR3 coding sequence is TGTGCCAGCTCAAAGTACAGGGACCAATCCTACGAGCAGTACTTC.

The chain links TRBV11-2 to TRBJ2-1, with 7 bases identical to TRBD2. This CDR3 contains 15 residues. Germline V CDR1 and CDR2: SGHAT, FQNNGV. The V and J ends lost 2 bases and 4 bases, in that order; junction bases with no gene match: 5. CDR3: CASSLTGLLYNEQFF. CDR3 bases: TGTGCCAGCAGCTTAACGGGACTACTATACAATGAGCAGTTCTTC.

The chain uses TRBV6-5 and TRBJ2-5, with TRBD2 identical over 9 bases. The CDR3 covers 16 residues. After removal of 4 bases from V and 5 bases from J, the junction contained 11 bases not matched to a gene. CDR1 and CDR2 from the germline V gene are MNHEY and SVGAGI. The CDR3 bases are TGTGCCAGCAGTTCGCCTGTGCGGGGGGGACGGGAGACCCAGTACTTC. Translating it yields CASSSPVRGGRETQYF.

This clone has just a few counts. The chain uses TRBV6-5 and TRBJ2-1; weak D call: TRBD2 (6 bases). Trimming removed 0 bases at V and 0 bases at J, with 6 bases between. In germline, CDR1 is MNHEY, CDR2 SVGAGI. There are 15 residues in the CDR3. The CDR3 sequence: CASSYSRGSYNEQFF. The CDR3 region has the DNA TGTGCCAGCAGTTACTCGCGGGGCTCCTACAATGAGCAGTTCTTC.

This chain uses TRBV11-1 with TRBJ1-1, with D perhaps matching TRBD1 (6 bases). There are 14 residues in the CDR3. Germline CDR1 SGHAT, CDR2 FQDESV (reference sequence). V lost 4 bases, J lost 0 bases, and 9 bases lay in between. CDR3 protein: CASSYGQMNTEAFF. DNA for the CDR3: TGTGCCAGCAGCTATGGACAGATGAACACTGAAGCTTTCTTT.

The V gene is TRBV7-6, the J gene TRBJ1-4; possibly TRBD1 for D (6 bases). The CDR3 runs to 15 residues. Trimming left V 4 bases short and J 13 bases short, with 22 bases between. The germline V gene has CDR1 SGHVS and CDR2 FNYEAQ. The CDR3 coding sequence is TGTGCCAGCAGCTCGGGGGGAGACTCAGGGGTACGACTGTTTTTT. Protein product: CASSSGGDSGVRLFF. Based on the CDR3 plus reference TRBV7-6 and TRBJ1-4, the full variable domain is GAGVSQSPRYKVTKRGQDVALRCDPISGHVSLYWYRQALGQGPEFLTYFNYEAQQDKSGLPNDRFSAERPEGSISTLTIQRTEQRDSAMYRCASSSGGDSGVRLFFGSGTQLSVL.

This chain joins TRBV10-3 and TRBJ2-7, with 10 nucleotides matching TRBD2. The CDR3 spans 13 residues. With 10 bases clipped from V and 4 bases from J, the junction kept 7 bases outside the gene matches. CDR1 and CDR2 (germline): ENHRY, SYGVKD. CDR3 nucleotide sequence: TGTGCCACCCAGCGGGAGGGGTTGTACGAGCAGTACTTC. It translates to CATQREGLYEQYF.

The chain is built from TRBV5-1 and TRBJ2-2; tentative D call: TRBD2 (5 bases). Germline V gives CDR1 SGHRS, CDR2 YFSETQ. Trimming took off 4 bases at V and 2 bases at J, with 6 bases between the two ends. The CDR3 extends over 13 amino acids. DNA for the CDR3: TGCGCCAGCAGCCCGGGAAACACCGGGGAGCTGTTTTTT. This gives the protein CASSPGNTGELFF.

This sequence joins TRBV7-2 and TRBJ2-2, with D perhaps matching TRBD1 (6 bases). V was clipped by 6 bases and J by 6 bases, with 11 bases between them. Germline loops: CDR1 SGHTA, CDR2 FQGNSA. This CDR3 comprises 13 residues. CDR3: CASSFTGPGELFF. The CDR3 nucleotides read TGTGCCAGCAGTTTTACAGGGCCCGGGGAGCTGTTTTTT.

This rearrangement joins TRBV27 to TRBJ1-1; tentative D call: TRBD1 (6 bases). The CDR3 has 13 residues. The germline V gene encodes CDR1 MNHEY and CDR2 SMNVEV (reference sequence). Trimming left V 3 bases short and J 4 bases short, with 9 bases between. The CDR3 nucleotides read TGTGCCAGCAGTTTCCGACAGGCCACTGAAGCTTTCTTT. Translation: CASSFRQATEAFF.

The gene calls are TRBV10-3 and TRBJ1-5; 10 positions agree with TRBD1. From germline, CDR1 is ENHRY and CDR2 SYGVKD. This CDR3 region has 14 residues. The V and J ends lost 10 bases and 3 bases, in that order; junction bases with no gene match: 6. DNA for the CDR3: TGTGCCACGGGGACAGGGGACCCCAATCAGCCCCAGCATTTT. Translated, it gives CATGTGDPNQPQHF.

This clone occurred once. This chain joins TRBV5-1 and TRBJ2-1, with D maybe TRBD1 (5 bases). The CDR3 sequence is 12 residues long. In germline, CDR1 is SGHRS, CDR2 YFSETQ. V was shortened by 4 bases and J by 15 bases, with 17 bases between the two germline ends. Here the CDR3 DNA reads TGCGCCAGCAGCCCAGAACCGACAGTACGGTTCTTC. It translates to CASSPEPTVRFF.